A selection of T cell receptor beta chains follows, all from one sample in a study of beta chain features in type 1 diabetes. Using immunoSEQ multiplex PCR, the repertoire was profiled, and TCRdb retains in-frame clones only, with some absent. The data contain 150,000 to 170,000 clones, about 8.5% of them singletons. Sequencing was performed on central memory CD4+ T cells from blood. Source of these receptors: a man in his late teens or twenties in good health. Each CDR3 is given with its conserved first and last residue. The D gene is left open where the match is weak. Only some rows state a clone size, as once, few, many or a class for expanded clones.

TRBV9	.	TRBJ1-5	.	CASSVSAGSNQPQHF	TGTGCCAGCAGCGTATCTGCGGGAAGCAATCAGCCCCAGCATTTT
TRBV30	few	TRBJ1-4	TRBD1	CAWSRGQGSLFF	TGTGCCTGGAGTAGAGGACAGGGGAGTCTGTTTTTT
TRBV7-2	.	TRBJ1-4	TRBD1	CASSSRTGEGEKLFF	TGTGCCAGCAGCTCCCGAACAGGGGAAGGGGAAAAACTGTTTTTT
TRBV4-1	few	TRBJ2-1	TRBD2	CASSQDAHETSGRARFF	TGCGCCAGCAGCCAAGACGCTCACGAGACTAGCGGGAGGGCCCGGTTCTTC
TRBV30	few	TRBJ2-7	.	CAWSVPGVKNEQYF	TGTGCCTGGAGTGTACCCGGGGTGAAGAACGAGCAGTACTTC
TRBV11-3	.	TRBJ2-1	TRBD2	CASSSAGGEGEQFF	TGTGCCAGCAGTTCAGCGGGAGGGGAAGGTGAGCAGTTCTTC
TRBV10-3	few	TRBJ2-3	TRBD2	CAISEPSGGSSDTQYF	TGTGCCATCAGTGAACCTAGCGGGGGGAGCTCGGATACGCAGTATTTT
TRBV6-5	few	TRBJ2-2	.	CASTAGSRKTGELFF	TGTGCCAGCACGGCGGGGAGTCGGAAAACCGGGGAGCTGTTTTTT
TRBV11-2	.	TRBJ1-2	TRBD1	CASSRDRGNDGYTF	TGTGCCAGCAGCCGGGACAGGGGGAATGATGGCTACACCTTC
TRBV7-2	.	TRBJ2-3	TRBD2	CASSFVAGGLTDTQYF	TGTGCCAGCAGCTTTGTAGCGGGGGGACTTACAGATACGCAGTATTTT
TRBV7-9	.	TRBJ2-2	.	CASSWGVTGELFF	TGTGCCAGCAGCTGGGGGGTAACCGGGGAGCTGTTTTTT
TRBV7-9	.	TRBJ1-1	.	CASSLSVSAGEAFF	TGTGCCAGCAGCTTAAGTGTTTCGGCAGGCGAAGCTTTCTTT
TRBV9	many	TRBJ1-6	TRBD1	CASSALPGGGSPLHF	TGTGCCAGCAGCGCCCTGCCAGGGGGAGGTTCACCCCTCCACTTT
TRBV28	few	TRBJ2-5	TRBD2	CASSTSGTSGSETQYF	TGTGCCAGCAGCACCTCCGGGACTAGCGGGAGTGAGACCCAGTACTTC
TRBV5-1	.	TRBJ1-2	TRBD1	CASGTGAKNGYTF	TGCGCCAGCGGCACAGGGGCGAAAAATGGCTACACCTTC
TRBV6-1	.	TRBJ2-2	.	CASSGALNTGELFF	TGTGCCAGCAGTGGGGCCCTGAACACCGGGGAGCTGTTTTTT
TRBV4-3	few	TRBJ2-3	TRBD1	CASSLGQGVDTQYF	TGCGCCAGCAGCCTTGGACAGGGGGTGGATACGCAGTATTTT
TRBV5-1	.	TRBJ1-1	.	CASSLGQTNTEAFF	TGCGCCAGCAGCTTGGGACAGACGAACACTGAAGCTTTCTTT
TRBV18	many	TRBJ2-1	.	CASSPGTVGEQFF	TGTGCCAGCTCACCCGGAACAGTGGGTGAGCAGTTCTTC
TRBV4-3	many	TRBJ2-7	.	CASSQEYRSHYEQYF	TGCGCCAGCAGCCAAGAGTACCGGAGCCACTACGAGCAGTACTTC
TRBV7-3	few	TRBJ2-1	TRBD2	CASSLSGGDNEQFF	TGTGCCAGCAGCTTAAGTGGGGGGGACAATGAGCAGTTCTTC
TRBV11-3	.	TRBJ2-3	TRBD2	CASSFFSGAGDTQYF	TGTGCCAGCAGCTTCTTTAGCGGGGCCGGAGATACGCAGTATTTT
TRBV5-1	.	TRBJ2-1	TRBD2	CASTPGLANPNEQFF	TGCGCCAGCACCCCGGGACTAGCCAACCCCAATGAGCAGTTCTTC
TRBV28	.	TRBJ2-1	TRBD1	CASSLRDRYNEQFF	TGTGCCAGCAGTCTTCGGGACAGGTACAATGAGCAGTTCTTC
TRBV11-2	few	TRBJ2-3	TRBD2	CASSLGTSESTDTQYF	TGTGCCAGCAGCTTAGGGACTAGCGAGAGCACAGATACGCAGTATTTT
TRBV7-2	.	TRBJ2-5	TRBD2	CASSLGLSGRAAETQYF	TGTGCCAGCAGCTTAGGCCTTAGCGGGAGGGCCGCAGAGACCCAGTACTTC
TRBV11-2	.	TRBJ1-1	.	CASSSHTNTEAFF	TGTGCCAGCAGCTCCCACACGAACACTGAAGCTTTCTTT
TRBV25-1	few	TRBJ1-1	TRBD1	CASGLPGQGRTEAFF	TGTGCCAGCGGGTTACCGGGACAGGGAAGGACTGAAGCTTTCTTT
TRBV27	.	TRBJ2-7	TRBD1	CASSSPTGFVYEQYF	TGTGCCAGCAGTTCCCCGACAGGGTTCGTCTACGAGCAGTACTTC
TRBV5-1	.	TRBJ1-2	TRBD1	CASFPGGDHYGYTF	TGCGCCAGCTTTCCAGGGGGCGATCACTATGGCTACACCTTC
TRBV5-6	.	TRBJ1-1	TRBD1	CASSTGQTWTEAFF	TGTGCCAGCAGTACGGGACAGACTTGGACTGAAGCTTTCTTT
TRBV28	.	TRBJ1-3	.	CASSRTPGNTIYF	TGTGCCAGCAGTAGGACACCTGGAAACACCATATATTTT
TRBV27	.	TRBJ2-2	.	CASSLRGAPPGELFF	TGTGCCAGCAGTTTACGGGGGGCCCCACCCGGGGAGCTGTTTTTT
TRBV7-9	.	TRBJ2-1	TRBD1	CASSLWTGNEQFF	TGTGCCAGCAGCCTTTGGACAGGCAATGAGCAGTTCTTC
TRBV4-3	few	TRBJ2-3	TRBD2	CASSQVSGGNTDTQYF	TGCGCCAGCAGCCAAGTCAGCGGGGGGAACACAGATACGCAGTATTTT
TRBV9	.	TRBJ2-5	TRBD1	CASSVGQGQETQYF	TGTGCCAGCAGCGTAGGACAGGGGCAAGAGACCCAGTACTTC
TRBV5-4	many	TRBJ2-5	.	CASSLASSETQYF	TGTGCCAGCAGCTTGGCGAGTTCGGAGACCCAGTACTTC
TRBV4-3	.	TRBJ2-7	TRBD1	CASSQVFPGQGAYEQYF	TGCGCCAGCAGCCAAGTGTTCCCGGGACAGGGGGCGTACGAGCAGTACTTC
TRBV7-2	few	TRBJ1-6	.	CASSLEGPGRPLHF	TGTGCCAGCAGCTTAGAGGGCCCCGGGAGGCCCCTCCACTTT
TRBV28	few	TRBJ1-2	TRBD1	CASSPSTGGGYTF	TGTGCCAGCAGTCCCTCAACAGGGGGTGGCTACACCTTC
TRBV30	.	TRBJ2-7	TRBD1	CAWRGGGHEQYF	TGTGCCTGGAGAGGGGGCGGCCACGAGCAGTACTTC
TRBV5-1	few	TRBJ2-1	.	CASSLAQGSYNEQFF	TGCGCCAGCAGCTTGGCGCAGGGCTCCTACAATGAGCAGTTCTTC
TRBV9	many	TRBJ2-1	.	CASSVRGENNEQFF	TGTGCCAGCAGCGTACGCGGGGAGAACAATGAGCAGTTCTTC
TRBV9	few	TRBJ2-5	TRBD1	CASSAGSSGGAGSETQYF	TGTGCCAGCAGCGCTGGGTCCTCAGGGGGCGCCGGGTCAGAGACCCAGTACTTC
TRBV13	few	TRBJ1-3	.	CASSLDEGAGNTIYF	TGTGCCAGCAGCTTAGACGAGGGGGCTGGAAACACCATATATTTT
TRBV7-9	.	TRBJ1-2	.	CASSNPGGGYGYTF	TGTGCCAGCAGCAACCCTGGGGGGGGGTATGGCTACACCTTC
TRBV30	.	TRBJ1-1	TRBD1	CAWSVDGQGHTEAFF	TGTGCCTGGAGCGTGGACGGACAGGGTCACACTGAAGCTTTCTTT
TRBV4-2	.	TRBJ2-7	.	CASSQDWPGAYEQYF	TGTGCCAGCAGCCAAGATTGGCCCGGAGCCTACGAGCAGTACTTC
TRBV7-2	.	TRBJ1-1	.	CASSLSMGSQLNTEAFF	TGTGCCAGCAGCTTGTCCATGGGCAGTCAATTGAACACTGAAGCTTTCTTT
TRBV4-2	few	TRBJ2-2	TRBD1	CASSPRTGVNTGELFF	TGTGCCAGCAGCCCACGGACAGGGGTGAACACCGGGGAGCTGTTTTTT
TRBV19	few	TRBJ2-1	.	CASSIPGLSYNEQFF	TGTGCCAGTAGTATTCCGGGACTCTCCTACAATGAGCAGTTCTTC
TRBV2	few	TRBJ2-2	.	CASREQANTGELFF	TGTGCCAGCAGGGAACAGGCGAACACCGGGGAGCTGTTTTTT
TRBV2	.	TRBJ1-2	TRBD1	CASSAGTGTLGNYGYTF	TGTGCCAGCAGTGCCGGGACAGGGACCCTAGGGAACTATGGCTACACCTTC
TRBV19	many	TRBJ2-1	.	CAVQTSLNEQFF	TGTGCCGTCCAGACTAGTTTGAATGAGCAGTTCTTC
TRBV14	.	TRBJ2-1	.	CASSQATNRNEQFF	TGTGCCAGCAGCCAAGCGACTAACCGCAATGAGCAGTTCTTC
TRBV11-2	.	TRBJ2-1	TRBD2	CASSRGASGYNEQFF	TGTGCCAGCAGCAGAGGGGCTAGCGGGTACAATGAGCAGTTCTTC
TRBV15	few	TRBJ2-2	TRBD1	CATSRWTGEVDTGELFF	TGTGCCACCAGCAGATGGACAGGGGAAGTTGACACCGGGGAGCTGTTTTTT
TRBV20-1	many	TRBJ1-2	TRBD1	CSARETGLPTF	TGCAGTGCTAGAGAGACAGGGTTGCCCACCTTC
TRBV4-1	.	TRBJ2-7	TRBD1	CATQDLGTGGYEQYF	TGCGCCACCCAAGATCTCGGGACAGGGGGCTACGAGCAGTACTTC
TRBV7-2	few	TRBJ2-5	TRBD1	CASSSRQGRETQYF	TGTGCCAGCAGCTCAAGACAGGGTCGGGAGACCCAGTACTTC